One and the same sample provided the 14 T cell receptor beta chains below, sequenced in a study of blood T cell repertoires in COVID-19. Sequencing used immunoSEQ multiplex PCR; TCRdb keeps in-frame clones, though not all of them. Among about 260,000 clones, approximately 90% were seen once, and the ten largest hold 3.5% to 4.5%. The material sequenced was peripheral blood. The receptors come from a man in his 60s who had recovered from COVID-19.

J is TRBJ2-1 and V is TRBV7-8, with 9 nucleotides matching TRBD2. This CDR3 has 16 amino acids. Germline V gene sequence: CDR1 SGHVS, CDR2 FQNEAQ. V lost 5 bases, J lost 0 bases, and 5 bases stayed unmatched. CDR3 residues: CASSIVSGGSYNEQFF. CDR3 nucleotide sequence: TGTGCCAGCAGCATCGTTAGCGGGGGCTCCTACAATGAGCAGTTCTTC.

V and J are TRBV5-6 and TRBJ2-7, with TRBD1 matching 9 bases. Germline-derived CDR1 and CDR2 are SGHDT and YYEEEE. This CDR3 region has 16 residues. J lost 6 bases, V lost 2 bases, and 12 bases had no gene match. In DNA, the CDR3 is TGTGCCAGCAGCTTCCCCGGGACAGGGACTTTGGGCGAGCAGTACTTC. Protein product: CASSFPGTGTLGEQYF.

The chain carries TRBV19 and TRBJ2-5, with 7 bases matching TRBD1. The ends lost 4 bases at V and 5 bases at J; junction bases unmatched: 10. The CDR3 runs to 15 residues. CDR1 and CDR2 from the germline V gene are LNHDA and SQIVND (reference sequence). The CDR3 bases are TGTGCCAGTAGTACCGATACAGGGGTCTGGGAGACCCAGTACTTC. Residues: CASSTDTGVWETQYF.

CDR3 sequence (DNA): TGTGCCAGCAGCTTTCTAGCTGGCAATGAGCAGTTCTTC. It yields the protein CASSFLAGNEQFF. This chain uses TRBV7-6 with TRBJ2-1, with a possible D match to TRBD2 (5 bases). CDR1 is SGHVS and CDR2 is FNYEAQ in the germline V gene. The CDR3 length is 13 residues. V was clipped by 3 bases and J by 6 bases, with 9 bases between them.

V and J are TRBV19 and TRBJ2-5; TRBD1 is a possible D gene (7 bases). Per the germline V gene, CDR1 is LNHDA and CDR2 is SQIVND (reference sequence). The CDR3 consists of 14 residues. Trimming stripped 2 bases from V and 4 bases from J, with 11 bases between. The CDR3 region has the DNA TGTGCCAGTAGTATACGGCAGGGGGGAGAGACCCAGTACTTC. It yields the protein CASSIRQGGETQYF.

The CDR3 spells CASSPDRATQPQHF. For the CDR3, the DNA is TGTGCCAGCAGCCCGGACAGGGCGACTCAGCCCCAGCATTTT. V is TRBV6-5 and J is TRBJ1-5, with TRBD1 identical over 8 bases. The germline V gene encodes CDR1 MNHEY and CDR2 SVGAGI. V dropped 6 bases and J dropped 6; count of bases not matched to a gene: 7. This CDR3 region has 14 residues.

This clone was picked up a small number of times. The J gene is TRBJ2-5, the V gene TRBV5-6; tentatively, D is TRBD2 (7 bases). The CDR3 is made up of 13 amino acids. Looked up from germline, CDR1 is SGHDT and CDR2 is YYEEEE. V was trimmed by 1 base and J by 12 bases, leaving 16 bases between them. CDR3: CASSLSTGGTKYF. CDR3 sequence (DNA): TGTGCCAGCAGCTTGAGTACGGGGGGCACAAAGTACTTC.

The V and J genes are TRBV9 and TRBJ2-4; TRBD1 might be the D (5 bases). This CDR3 is 13 amino acids long. The germline CDR1 and CDR2 sequences are SGDLS and YYNGEE. V dropped 7 bases and J dropped 10 bases, with 18 bases sitting between them. The CDR3 DNA reads as TGTGCCAGCGGCCAGTCGGCAGGGTCGATTCAGTACTTC. This codes for CASGQSAGSIQYF.

This chain joins TRBV27 and TRBJ1-2, with 9 nucleotides matching TRBD1. The CDR3 consists of 16 residues. The ends lost 5 bases at V and 5 bases at J; junction bases unmatched: 12. CDR1 is MNHEY, CDR2 SMNVEV, per germline (reference sequence). The CDR3 DNA reads as TGTGCCAGCAGTCGTCGGACAGGGGTCCTAATATATGGCTACACCTTC. Protein product: CASSRRTGVLIYGYTF.

Regarding this clone: The sample holds other DNA sequences that translate to the same CDR3. V and J are TRBV6-5 and TRBJ1-2; tentative D call: TRBD1 (6 bases). The V and J ends lost 10 bases and 2 bases respectively, with 11 bases between them. CDR1 and CDR2 from the germline V gene are MNHEY and SVGAGI. There are 12 residues in the CDR3. The CDR3 nucleotides read TGTGCCACACGGACAGCAAACTATGGCTACACCTTC. Translation gives CATRTANYGYTF.

The J gene is TRBJ1-3, the V gene TRBV19; a possible D gene is TRBD1 (6 bases). The CDR3 spans 16 residues. V gave up 7 bases and J gave up 0 bases, with 16 bases separating them. Germline V gives CDR1 LNHDA, CDR2 SQIVND (reference sequence). CDR3 sequence (DNA): TGTGCCAGTACCCGCCAGGGGAAAAGCTCTGGAAACACCATATATTTT. Translating it yields CASTRQGKSSGNTIYF.

V usage is TRBV20-1 and J usage is TRBJ2-1; D remains ambiguous. Germline V gives CDR1 DFQATT, CDR2 SNEGSKA (reference sequence). This CDR3 contains 12 residues. V was trimmed by 3 bases and J by 6 bases, leaving 9 bases between them. The chain's CDR3 is CSASSSGNEQFF. The DNA for the CDR3 is TGCAGTGCTAGTTCCAGTGGCAATGAGCAGTTCTTC.

The chain has TRBV18 and TRBJ1-4; 7 positions match TRBD1. Unmatched junction bases numbered 6, after V lost 3 bases and J lost 5 bases. The CDR3 spans 15 residues. Germline V lookup: CDR1 KGHSH, CDR2 LQKENI. The CDR3 region has the DNA TGTGCCAGCTCACCTAGGACAGGACGAAATGAAAAACTGTTTTTT. Amino acid sequence: CASSPRTGRNEKLFF.

The chain combines TRBV28 with TRBJ2-3; 10 nucleotides line up with TRBD1. The germline V gene encodes CDR1 MDHEN and CDR2 SYDVKM. Losses at the gene ends were 5 bases for V and 2 bases for J; bases not matched to a gene: 4. The CDR3 totals 15 residues. The CDR3 is CASSPGQGHTDTQYF. CDR3 nucleotides: TGTGCCAGCAGTCCGGGACAGGGGCACACAGATACGCAGTATTTT.